What follows is one T cell receptor beta chain and its context. Its target is not known. This entry is derived from a study of shared clonotypes between healthy human individuals. In the study overall: Per donor, CD8 memory used one plate, CD8 naive used two, CD4 memory used three and CD4 naive used three.

V was pared by 3 bases and J by 5 bases, with 10 bases between. The CDR3 is 13 residues long. Germline assignment: CDR1 WSHSY and CDR2 SAAADI. In the authors' methods: Filtering differed because ImmunoSEQ produced junction-only sequences that carried no quality scores. TCRdb's table, derived via immunoSEQ multiplex PCR, lists solely in-frame clones and lacks some. V, J and clone size are taken as reported in that table, and D and trimming were inferred from the DNA itself. In the table there are 2 million or so clones, approximately 95% of which are singletons. CD45RO-negative, CCR7-positively selected cells formed the naive CD8 fraction, excluding terminally differentiated effector memory CD45RA+ cells. Healthy and HIV-negative, the adult donors had no recent acute infections or vaccinations. The study, taken as a whole, reports: Of the naive CD4 clonotypes, about 5% were shared across a handful of donors.

This chain uses TRBV10-2 with TRBJ1-1, with D uncertain. The sequencing input was naive CD8+ T cells sorted from blood. The TCR originated in a man between 18 and 35 years old in good health. Here the CDR3 DNA reads TGCGCCAGCAGTGAAGACGGGGAAACTGAAGCTTTCTTT. It translates to CASSEDGETEAFF.